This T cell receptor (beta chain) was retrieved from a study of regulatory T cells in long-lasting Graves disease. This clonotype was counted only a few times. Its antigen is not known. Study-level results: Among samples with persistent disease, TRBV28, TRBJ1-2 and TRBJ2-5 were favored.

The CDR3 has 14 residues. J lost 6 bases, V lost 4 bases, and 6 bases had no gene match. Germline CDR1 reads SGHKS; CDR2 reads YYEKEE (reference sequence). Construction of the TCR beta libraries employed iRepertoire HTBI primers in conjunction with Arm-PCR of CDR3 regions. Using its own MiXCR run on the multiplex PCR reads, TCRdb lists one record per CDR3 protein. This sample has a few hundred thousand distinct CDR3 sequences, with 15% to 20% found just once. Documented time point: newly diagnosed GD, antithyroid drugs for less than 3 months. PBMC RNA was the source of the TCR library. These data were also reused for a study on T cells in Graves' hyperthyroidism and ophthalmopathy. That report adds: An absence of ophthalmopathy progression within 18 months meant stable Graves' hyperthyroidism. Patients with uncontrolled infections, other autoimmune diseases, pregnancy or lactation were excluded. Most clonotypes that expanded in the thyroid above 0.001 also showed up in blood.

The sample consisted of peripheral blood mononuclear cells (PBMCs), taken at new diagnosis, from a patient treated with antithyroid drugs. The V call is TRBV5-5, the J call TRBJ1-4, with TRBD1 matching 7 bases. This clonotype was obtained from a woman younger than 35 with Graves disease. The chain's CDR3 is CASSADREDEKLFF. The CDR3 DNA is TGTGCCAGCAGCGCAGACAGGGAGGATGAAAAACTGTTTTTT.